The rows below give T cell receptor beta chains drawn from one sample of a study of blood T cell repertoires in COVID-19. Measured with immunoSEQ multiplex PCR; TCRdb has only the in-frame clones, and not every one. The sample comprises about 130,000 clones, more than 75% of which are singletons, and around 3.6% rests with the top ten. Material for sequencing was peripheral blood. Receptor source: a woman aged 55-75 years with acute or convalescent COVID-19. Each CDR3 is given with its conserved first and last residue. D genes are given only for firm matches. Part of the rows lack a size; the others show once, few, many or a class for expanded clones.

d_gene | abundance | j_gene | v_gene | CDR3aa | CDR3nt
. | . | TRBJ2-3 | TRBV2 | CASSDGGGTDTQYF | TGTGCCAGCAGTGACGGCGGAGGCACAGATACGCAGTATTTT
. | . | TRBJ1-6 | TRBV7-8 | CASSLEAGYNSPLHF | TGTGCCAGCAGCTTAGAAGCAGGTTATAATTCACCCCTCCACTTT
TRBD1 | . | TRBJ2-7 | TRBV28 | CASSPGGQGSYEQYF | TGTGCCAGCAGCCCGGGGGGACAGGGGTCCTACGAGCAGTACTTC
TRBD2 | . | TRBJ2-2 | TRBV9 | CARTPPGLAGAPNTGELFF | TGTGCCAGAACCCCCCCCGGGCTAGCGGGAGCCCCGAACACCGGGGAGCTGTTTTTT
. | . | TRBJ2-3 | TRBV24-1 | CATSASWAQYF | TGTGCCACCAGTGCCTCATGGGCTCAGTATTTT
TRBD2 | . | TRBJ2-3 | TRBV7-6 | CASSLARSGRADTQYF | TGTGCCAGCAGCTTAGCGCGTAGCGGGAGGGCAGATACGCAGTATTTT
. | few | TRBJ1-5 | TRBV30 | CAWSAQGNQPQHF | TGTGCCTGGAGTGCGCAGGGAAATCAGCCCCAGCATTTT
. | . | TRBJ2-3 | TRBV11-3 | CASSLDRRKGTQYF | TGTGCCAGCAGCTTGGACCGAAGAAAGGGGACGCAGTATTTT
. | once | TRBJ2-2 | TRBV5-1 | CASSLAGATGELFF | TGCGCCAGCAGCCTAGCAGGGGCCACCGGGGAGCTGTTTTTT
. | . | TRBJ1-1 | TRBV5-1 | CASSVSGTYTEAFF | TGCGCCAGCAGCGTCTCCGGGACATACACTGAAGCTTTCTTT
. | . | TRBJ1-2 | TRBV30 | CAWSVWQGNYGYTF | TGTGCCTGGAGTGTATGGCAGGGGAACTATGGCTACACCTTC
TRBD2 | . | TRBJ2-1 | TRBV7-3 | CASSLRLAGPNEQFF | TGTGCCAGCAGCTTAAGGCTAGCGGGACCGAATGAGCAGTTCTTC
. | . | TRBJ2-5 | TRBV20-1 | CSALGGKEYF | TGCAGTGCTCTAGGCGGAAAAGAGTACTTC
TRBD1 | . | TRBJ1-2 | TRBV29-1 | CSVLRDRGLGGYTF | TGCAGCGTTCTCCGGGACAGGGGGCTGGGAGGCTACACCTTC
TRBD1 | . | TRBJ1-2 | TRBV7-9 | CASAGTGVYGYTF | TGTGCCAGCGCCGGGACAGGGGTCTATGGCTACACCTTC
. | . | TRBJ1-1 | TRBV10-1 | CASSESPAGGRPSEAFF | TGCGCCAGCAGTGAGTCCCCTGCCGGGGGAAGACCTTCTGAAGCTTTCTTT
. | . | TRBJ2-4 | TRBV12-3/TRBV12-4 | CASSLSTEDIQYF | TGTGCCAGCAGTTTGTCCACTGAGGACATTCAGTACTTC
TRBD2 | . | TRBJ2-3 | TRBV7-7 | CASSLTGGGTDTQYF | TGTGCTAGCAGCTTAACGGGAGGGGGCACAGATACGCAGTATTTT
. | . | TRBJ2-6 | TRBV29-1 | CSVGVSSGANVLTF | TGCAGCGTTGGTGTATCCTCTGGGGCCAACGTCCTGACTTTC
. | . | TRBJ2-2 | TRBV30 | CALTMGPGELFF | TGTGCCCTAACGATGGGGCCCGGGGAGCTGTTTTTT
TRBD2 | . | TRBJ2-1 | TRBV24-1 | CATSERTSGRIEQFF | TGTGCCACCAGTGAGCGGACTAGCGGGAGGATCGAGCAGTTCTTC
. | . | TRBJ2-3 | TRBV18 | CASSPGALPLDTQYF | TGTGCCAGCTCACCAGGGGCGCTTCCTTTAGATACGCAGTATTTT
. | . | TRBJ2-3 | TRBV6-5 | CASSRQYTDTQYF | TGTGCCAGCAGCCGACAGTACACAGATACGCAGTATTTT
. | . | TRBJ1-1 | TRBV19 | CASRSSRGQRTEAFF | TGTGCCAGTAGATCATCACGGGGACAAAGAACTGAAGCTTTCTTT
. | . | TRBJ2-7 | TRBV7-9 | CASIKSDRPYEQYF | TGTGCCAGCATCAAATCTGACAGACCCTACGAGCAGTACTTC
. | . | TRBJ2-7 | TRBV7-2 | CASSGGPSYEQYF | TGTGCCAGCAGTGGAGGGCCATCCTACGAGCAGTACTTC
. | . | TRBJ2-1 | TRBV18 | CASSPIAPGSYNEQFF | TGTGCCAGCTCACCAATAGCGCCGGGCTCCTACAATGAGCAGTTCTTC
. | . | TRBJ1-2 | TRBV6-5 | CASSLGPTYGYTF | TGTGCCAGCAGTCTGGGGCCCACCTATGGCTACACCTTC
TRBD1 | once | TRBJ1-5 | TRBV28 | CASSLPPGQGLWAQHF | TGTGCCAGCAGTTTGCCCCCGGGACAGGGTCTCTGGGCCCAGCATTTT
. | . | TRBJ2-1 | TRBV9 | CASSVEVSGYNEQFF | TGTGCCAGCAGCGTAGAAGTTTCGGGATACAATGAGCAGTTCTTC
TRBD1 | . | TRBJ1-2 | TRBV5-1 | CASSFRQGGGYTF | TGCGCCAGCAGCTTTAGACAGGGGGGCGGCTACACCTTC
. | . | TRBJ1-1 | TRBV6-5 | CASRLGPRENTEAFF | TGTGCCAGCAGACTCGGACCCAGGGAGAACACTGAAGCTTTCTTT
. | . | TRBJ2-5 | TRBV27 | CASSLEFRGPQETQYF | TGTGCCAGCAGTTTAGAATTTCGAGGGCCCCAAGAGACCCAGTACTTC
. | once | TRBJ1-5 | TRBV19 | CASSIVQGNQPQHF | TGTGCCAGTAGTATAGTACAGGGCAATCAGCCCCAGCATTTT
. | . | TRBJ1-4 | TRBV5-1 | CASSLSGGREKLFF | TGCGCCAGCAGCCTCTCGGGGGGCCGGGAAAAACTGTTTTTT
TRBD1 | . | TRBJ1-2 | TRBV19 | CASEGADDYGYTF | TGTGCCAGTGAGGGGGCCGATGACTATGGCTACACCTTC
. | . | TRBJ1-5 | TRBV28 | CASSLVIAGMGHQHF | TGTGCCAGCAGTTTGGTCATCGCCGGGATGGGTCACCAGCATTTT
. | . | TRBJ2-1 | TRBV5-4 | CAAHREGNNEQFF | TGTGCCGCCCATCGCGAGGGTAACAATGAGCAGTTCTTC
. | . | TRBJ1-4 | TRBV2 | CASSLPQKHEKLFF | TGTGCCAGCAGCCTACCTCAAAAGCATGAAAAACTGTTTTTT
. | . | TRBJ2-3 | TRBV18 | CASSPTASTDTQYF | TGTGCCAGCTCACCGACTGCTAGCACAGATACGCAGTATTTT
TRBD2 | . | TRBJ2-3 | TRBV6-5 | CASKGLAPRTDTQYF | TGTGCCAGCAAGGGACTAGCTCCCCGCACAGATACGCAGTATTTT
TRBD2 | . | TRBJ2-5 | TRBV6-1 | CASSGTSGRAEETQYF | TGTGCCAGCAGTGGGACTAGCGGGAGGGCCGAGGAGACCCAGTACTTC
TRBD1 | . | TRBJ1-2 | TRBV28 | CASSIQQGASIGYTF | TGTGCCAGCAGTATCCAACAGGGGGCCTCTATTGGCTACACCTTC
. | . | TRBJ1-1 | TRBV6-5 | CASSRRDIEAFF | TGTGCCAGCAGTCGCCGGGACATTGAAGCTTTCTTT
. | . | TRBJ2-5 | TRBV7-9 | CASSSEETQYF | TGTGCCAGCAGCTCCGAAGAGACCCAGTACTTC
. | . | TRBJ1-6 | TRBV3-1/TRBV3-2 | CASSAGGNSPLHF | TGTGCCAGCAGCGCGGGGGGAAATTCACCCCTCCACTTT
. | . | TRBJ2-5 | TRBV29-1 | CSVEVFETQYF | TGCAGCGTTGAAGTATTCGAGACCCAGTACTTC
. | . | TRBJ1-2 | TRBV19 | CASSIQGGGYTF | TGTGCCAGTAGTATCCAGGGAGGCGGCTACACCTTC
TRBD2 | . | TRBJ2-7 | TRBV11-2 | CASSLPRTSGRRYEQYF | TGTGCCAGCAGCTTACCTCGGACTAGCGGGCGTAGATACGAGCAGTACTTC
TRBD1 | . | TRBJ2-7 | TRBV28 | CATSRGTEYEQYF | TGTGCCACCAGTAGGGGGACAGAATACGAGCAGTACTTC
. | . | TRBJ1-5 | TRBV28 | CASSLGQGNYQPQHF | TGTGCCAGCAGTTTAGGGCAGGGGAACTATCAGCCCCAGCATTTT
. | . | TRBJ1-4 | TRBV7-6 | CASSSALNEKLFF | TGTGCCAGCAGCTCAGCCCTTAATGAAAAACTGTTTTTT
. | once | TRBJ2-7 | TRBV27 | CASTGRGFYEQYF | TGTGCCAGCACCGGACGGGGATTCTACGAGCAGTACTTC
. | once | TRBJ2-2 | TRBV10-1 | CASSELQGNTGELFF | TGCGCCAGCAGTGAGCTACAGGGTAACACCGGGGAGCTGTTTTTT